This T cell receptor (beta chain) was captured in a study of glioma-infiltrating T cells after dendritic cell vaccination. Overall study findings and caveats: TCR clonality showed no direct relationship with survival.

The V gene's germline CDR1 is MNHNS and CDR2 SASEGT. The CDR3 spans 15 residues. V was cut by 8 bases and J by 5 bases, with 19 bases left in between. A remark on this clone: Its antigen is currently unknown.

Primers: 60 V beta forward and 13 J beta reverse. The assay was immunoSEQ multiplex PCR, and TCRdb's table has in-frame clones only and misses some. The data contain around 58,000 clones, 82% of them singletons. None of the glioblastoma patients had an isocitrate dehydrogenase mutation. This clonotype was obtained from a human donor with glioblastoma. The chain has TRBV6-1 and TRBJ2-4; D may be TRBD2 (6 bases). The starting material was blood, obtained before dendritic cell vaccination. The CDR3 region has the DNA TGTGCCAGCCCGCGGAAACTAGCTTTCCAAAACATTCAGTACTTC. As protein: CASPRKLAFQNIQYF.